This note documents a single TCR beta chain sequence. Its cognate antigen is unknown. Researchers ran the PCR with 60 Vbeta and 13 Jbeta primers. Only in-frame clones appear in the TCRdb table, and some are missing; sequencing was by immunoSEQ multiplex PCR. The repertoire holds some 92,000 clones, around 75% seen once, with over 9.5% in the top ten. The data stem from a study of cytomegalovirus exposure and HLA in healthy donors. Study findings and constraints: Later analysis identified several of the most significant clusters that appeared linked to common viral pathogens.

Germline V lookup: CDR1 MNHEY, CDR2 SMNVEV (reference sequence). The V gene lost 7 bases and the J gene lost 5 bases, with 13 bases spanning the gap. The CDR3 runs 13 residues. The chain combines TRBV27 with TRBJ2-3; D might be TRBD2 (5 bases). The sequenced sample consisted of PBMCs. The clonotype was recovered from a man younger than 35 in good health and CMV-seropositive. The CDR3, as DNA: TGTGCCAGCAAGGTCCCCCGGGAAGATACGCAGTATTTT. This encodes CASKVPREDTQYF.